The T cell receptor beta chain described here comes from a study of CD8+ T cells in alopecia areata (dated by TCRdb to the late 2010s). Broadly, across the study: Treated patients were enrolled in an open-label pilot trial of oral tofacitinib, 5 to 10 mg twice daily, for moderate-to-severe alopecia areata. immunoSEQ multiplex PCR using 35 Vbeta forward primers and 13 Jbeta reverse primers was used to amplify TCRbeta CDR3 regions. RNA came from the PAXgene miRNA kit for fixed scalp, the miRNeasy kit for PBMCs, and the RNeasy kit for mouse skin. Tofacitinib was given for 6 to 18 months, followed by 6 months of follow-up off drug to assess delayed response and recurrence. Biopsies were taken from tofacitinib-treated patients at baseline and again at 4 and 24 weeks into treatment, and several of those patients also had a later scalp biopsy. Scalp tissue and sorted CD4+ and CD8+ peripheral blood T cells from patchy and totalis/universalis alopecia areata patients and from healthy controls were covered by human TCRbeta sequencing. High-throughput TCRbeta sequencing was used to examine T cell clonal expansion in alopecia areata in both the C3H/HeJ mouse model and human patients. Clonality in the scalp was compared among normal scalp (n=4), patchy alopecia areata scalp (n=8), and alopecia totalis/universalis scalp (n=8). The research as a whole found: Resident alphabeta T cells in normal human skin are also sequenced, complicating scalp TCR repertoire analysis, unlike mouse skin dominated by gammadelta T cells. Shared TCR sequences between patients were less evident than in mice, which may be partly attributable to HLA diversity in the patient population. Compared with normal scalp, lesional scalp had higher clonality and more expanded CD8+ clones, particularly in alopecia totalis/universalis, a pattern that suggests antigenic drive.

The library was produced with the immunoSEQ multiplex PCR assay. To provide template for TCR sequencing, every sample had RNA extracted and reverse transcribed into cDNA. First-strand cDNA was synthesized using SuperScript III with a 2:1 mix of oligo-dT and random hexamers. A synthetic immune receptor repertoire was used to gauge amplification bias, and whatever bias remained was removed computationally. Regarding the original processing steps: Raw reads were preprocessed to remove errors, and CDR3 was defined by IMGT conventions from the conserved cysteine to phenylalanine. Clonality was calculated as 1 minus Shannon entropy normalized by log2 of the number of productive unique TCRs. Whether each scalp clone was CD4 or CD8 was inferred by checking scalp TCRbeta sequences against the CD4 and CD8 repertoires from sorted blood. Drawn from immuneACCESS, this table holds only the in-frame rearrangements with V and J called that TCRdb kept. Clones are partly lost; checked studies trace under half to an unresolved V gene and leave the rest unexplained. The V and J calls and the clone size are those of that table, but D and trimming were determined from the DNA. This sample has around 50,000 clones in its table, and almost 97% of those were observed once. Under 30% of the sample comes from the top ten.

V is pruned by 1 base and J by 4 bases, leaving 6 bases of the junction without a gene match. CDR1 is given as SGHTA and CDR2 as FQGNSA, both from the germline V gene. The CDR3, from cysteine to phenylalanine, totals 16 residues. Only the CDR3 region is kept as DNA, spanning 48 bases read in frame from base 1. On this clone: Its antigen remains undetermined. No base quality information exists; no much larger clone differs at one position.

Per the publication, the time point label means: baseline before oral tofacitinib. Lesional scalp punch biopsies and peripheral blood were collected from alopecia areata patients. PBMCs were separated by density centrifugation and stained for CD3, CD4 and CD8, after which CD4+ and CD8+ T cells were sorted on a FACSAria. Sequencing was performed on CD8+ T cells sorted from blood, taken at week 0. The V and J genes are TRBV7-2 and TRBJ2-3; 9 bases in the junction line up with TRBD2. The receptor comes from a human donor with alopecia areata. The CDR3 here reads CASSLEAGGPPDTQYF. At the DNA level, the sequence is TGTGCCAGCAGCTTAGAAGCGGGGGGCCCGCCAGATACGCAGTATTTT. With the rest looked up from the reference TRBV7-2 and TRBJ2-3 genes rather than sequenced, the full variable domain is GAGVSQSPSNKVTEKGKDVELRCDPISGHTALYWYRQSLGQGLEFLIYFQGNSAPDKSGLPSDRFSAERTGGSVSTLTIQRTQQEDSAVYLCASSLEAGGPPDTQYFGPGTRLTVL.